This TCR beta chain was sequenced during a study of siplizumab effects on memory and regulatory T cells. Study-wide points: No assignable naive or memory phenotype existed for roughly 80-97% of proliferating CD4+ or CD8+ clones.

CDR1 MNHNS and CDR2 SASEGT come from the germline V gene. The V segment lost 5 bases and the J segment 1 base; nucleotides outside the gene matches: 5. The CDR3 totals 15 residues. Assay used: immunoSEQ multiplex PCR; TCRdb lists only in-frame clones, some missing. Of 50,000 to 55,000 clones listed, 95% to 98% are singletons. On this clone itself: Antigen specificity is unknown.

The sequence derives from a human donor in good health. The sample taken for sequencing was naive CD4+ T cells sorted from blood. This sequence joins TRBV6-1 and TRBJ2-5, with 9 bases fitting TRBD2. CDR3: CASSKGLAAQETQYF. Written as DNA, the CDR3 is TGTGCCAGCAGTAAGGGACTAGCAGCCCAAGAGACCCAGTACTTC.